What follows describes a single TCR beta chain. Only in-frame clones appear in the TCRdb table, and some are missing; sequencing was by immunoSEQ multiplex PCR. This sample has about 360,000 clones, with approximately 86% found just once. The source of the sample is a study of blood T cell repertoires in COVID-19. The source material was peripheral blood. This clonotype was obtained from a human donor in a cohort sampled during active COVID-19.

This chain's CDR3 is CASSSGGEVWEQYF. CDR3 DNA: TGTGCCAGCAGTTCAGGGGGAGAGGTTTGGGAGCAGTACTTC. The chain uses TRBV28 and TRBJ2-7; 7 positions agree with TRBD1. Germline values: CDR1 MDHEN, CDR2 SYDVKM. The CDR3 is made up of 14 amino acids. The V gene end was trimmed by 4 bases and the J gene end by 7 bases; junction bases not matched to a gene: 10.